This TCR beta chain emerged from a study of cytomegalovirus exposure and HLA in healthy donors. Overall study results and limits: TCR beta V- and J-gene trimming, according to a later analysis, was linked to a missense DCLRE1C variant. Being indistinguishable, some V segments were excluded, TRBV6-2 and TRBV6-3 among them.

60 Vbeta and 13 Jbeta primers were used in PCR. Authors' data handling: An analysis that came later counted 80 million or so unique TCR beta chains, approximately 12 million shared. Clones were read by immunoSEQ multiplex PCR, and TCRdb kept only the in-frame ones, dropping some. V, J and clone size are those of that table, while D and trimming were read from the DNA. The sample shows 84,000 or so clones, under 85% of them seen only once. In germline, CDR1 is MDHEN, CDR2 SYDVKM. The CDR3 covers 12 residues. V lost 3 bases to trimming and J lost 5 bases, with 7 bases between them. This clone was seen a few times. Antigen unknown.

Sequenced: PBMCs. The chain couples TRBV28 to TRBJ1-1, with a tentative D call TRBD1 (6 bases). This TCR came from a boy aged 5-17 years in good health and CMV-seronegative. This CDR3 reads CASSFRGTEAFF. Written as DNA, the CDR3 is TGTGCCAGCAGTTTCAGGGGAACTGAAGCTTTCTTT.